Listed here is a single T cell receptor (beta chain). The V and J ends lost 1 base and 6 bases, in that order; junction bases with no gene match: 3. Germline CDR1 reads MNHNS; CDR2 reads SASEGT. The CDR3 is 14 residues long. The sample belongs to a study of glioma-infiltrating T cells. Using RNA template, CDR3s of TCR alpha and beta were amplified with iRepertoire arm-PCR. Input was roughly 85-400 ng of tissue mRNA or PBMC total RNA. TCRdb re-derived calls from the multiplex PCR reads in MiXCR, one entry per CDR3 protein. The sample has 100,000 to 150,000 distinct CDR3 sequences; roughly 20% are singletons.

Source material: glioma tissue, nonneoplastic brain tissue, or PBMCs (not recorded which). This receptor was identified in a human donor with low-grade glioma or glioblastoma, undergoing nonglioma brain surgery, or in good health (not recorded which). The rearrangement joins TRBV6-1 to TRBJ2-3, with 8 bases matching TRBD2. The CDR3 is CASSEVAGSDTQYF. CDR3 DNA sequence: TGTGCCAGCAGTGAAGTAGCGGGGAGCGATACGCAGTATTTT.